One sample yielded the 2 T cell receptor beta chains listed below, sequenced in a study of cytomegalovirus exposure and HLA in healthy donors. Sequencing was performed with immunoSEQ multiplex PCR; in TCRdb, only in-frame clones are kept and a portion is missing. Among about 120,000 clones listed, more than 75% were seen once. The sequenced sample consisted of PBMCs. The receptors stem from a woman aged 30 to 39 in good health and CMV-seronegative.

The gene calls are TRBV19 and TRBJ2-1; 12 nucleotides line up with TRBD2. The CDR3 runs to 22 residues. The V segment lost 0 bases and the J segment 0 bases; nucleotides outside the gene matches: 15. CDR1 LNHDA and CDR2 SQIVND come from the germline V gene (reference sequence). The CDR3 DNA sequence: TGTGCCAGTAGTATAGACTACCTAGGCCTAGCGGGGGGGCCTAGCTCCTACAATGAGCAGTTCTTC. Encoded protein: CASSIDYLGLAGGPSSYNEQFF.

The chain couples TRBV4-1 to TRBJ1-5, with no clear D. Trimming removed 1 base from V and 9 bases from J, with 7 bases in between. The CDR3 is 12 residues long. CDR1 MGHRA and CDR2 YSYEKL come from the germline V gene. In DNA form, the CDR3 reads TGCGCCAGCAGCCAAGGCTCCGGGCCCCAGCATTTT. This encodes CASSQGSGPQHF.